A selection of T cell receptor beta chains follows, all from one sample in a study of T-cell reconstitution after alpha-beta-depleted transplantation in children. In TCRdb, the PCR reads were re-called with MiXCR into one record per CDR3 protein. The repertoire holds around 78,000 distinct CDR3 sequences, with 13% to 15% as singletons. Sequences were derived from PBMCs, mostly from graft donor cells, sampled 180 days after TCRalphabeta/CD19-depleted stem cell transplant. These receptors were taken from a male patient aged 2 to 9 who had a stem cell transplant for acute lymphoblastic leukemia, so the T cells may come from the graft donor. Each CDR3 is given with its conserved first and last residue.

TRBV7-9	16	CASSPPRGLAKNIQYF
TRBV5-5	13	CASSWQGNTEAFF
TRBV5-1	14	CASSWGTGQETQYF
TRBV10-3	16	CAITSERTAITGELFF
TRBV7-2	13	CASSLILTDTQYF
TRBV20-1	15	CSARGARGLSETQYF
TRBV20-1	15	CSATSKTGGPYGYTF
TRBV27	14	CASSVRGRNEKLFF
TRBV30	14	CAWNPRGRYNEQFF
TRBV6-1	16	CASSELFGTAPYGYTF
TRBV20-1	13	CSARRGSHSPLHF
TRBV20-1	12	CSSIPHYNEQFF
TRBV5-1	15	CASSLSGNDYNEQFF
TRBV7-2	13	CASSLQGHREQYF